The present TCR beta chain was sequenced within a study of blood T cell repertoires in COVID-19. TCRdb's table, derived via immunoSEQ multiplex PCR, lists solely in-frame clones and lacks some. The table shows over 250,000 clones, with roughly 86% occurring only once. The CDR3 has 16 amino acids. V shed 3 bases, J shed 8 bases, and the junction held 11 bases outside the gene matches. Germline CDR1 ENHRY, CDR2 SYGVKD. This TCR was sampled from a woman between 25 and 40 years old who had recovered from COVID-19. Sequenced: PBMCs or T cells enriched from blood (not recorded which). This sequence joins TRBV10-3 and TRBJ2-1; 9 nucleotides match TRBD1. DNA of the CDR3: TGTGCCATCAGTGAAACACGGACAGGGGTTTTCGATGAGCAGTTCTTC. Protein sequence: CAISETRTGVFDEQFF.